These T cell receptor beta chains were read from a single sample in a study of blood T cell repertoires in COVID-19. Measured with immunoSEQ multiplex PCR; TCRdb has only the in-frame clones, and not every one. Altogether approximately 250,000 clones are present, more than 75% being singletons, with the ten largest covering roughly 4.9%. Sample: peripheral blood. Receptor source: a woman aged 55-70 years with COVID-19, enrolled during active disease. Both conserved end residues are trimmed from each CDR3. Fields, in order: CDR3 protein, J gene, V gene.

ATSDGGSLYEQY TRBJ2-7 TRBV24-1
ASTGTANTYEQY TRBJ2-7 TRBV6-5
ASSPPRGGPGEQY TRBJ2-7 TRBV5-1
ASSLYGAGQSPLH TRBJ1-6 TRBV5-4
ASSMGQLNTEAF TRBJ1-1 TRBV19
ASSQVGGIGNTIY TRBJ1-3 TRBV3-1/TRBV3-2
ASNHGTAYEQY TRBJ2-7 TRBV6-6
ASSMGLVTDTQY TRBJ2-3 TRBV5-5
ASSYRDEQY TRBJ2-7 TRBV2
ATSAIQGRGGYT TRBJ1-2 TRBV24-1
ASSQGLAHTDTQY TRBJ2-3 TRBV7-2
SAHTGGTQY TRBJ2-5 TRBV20-1
ASSRRTSGRNTGELF TRBJ2-2 TRBV7-2
ASSLGGVFTDTQY TRBJ2-3 TRBV5-1
ASSSSGQGGSSGKLF TRBJ1-4 TRBV28
ASSPDRLNTEAF TRBJ1-1 TRBV5-6
ASSQLGTLGRNEQY TRBJ2-7 TRBV4-1
ASSFRGSSYNEQF TRBJ2-1 TRBV7-2
ASSLYAGNTIY TRBJ1-3 TRBV12-3/TRBV12-4
ASSLPGQGPIKNYGYT TRBJ1-2 TRBV5-6
ASSLLTSGRSSGQF TRBJ2-1 TRBV5-1
SARQGYEQY TRBJ2-7 TRBV20-1
ASSFGMRGEQF TRBJ2-1 TRBV5-1
ASSRNTEAF TRBJ1-1 TRBV27
ASSQQGAYNEQF TRBJ2-1 TRBV25-1